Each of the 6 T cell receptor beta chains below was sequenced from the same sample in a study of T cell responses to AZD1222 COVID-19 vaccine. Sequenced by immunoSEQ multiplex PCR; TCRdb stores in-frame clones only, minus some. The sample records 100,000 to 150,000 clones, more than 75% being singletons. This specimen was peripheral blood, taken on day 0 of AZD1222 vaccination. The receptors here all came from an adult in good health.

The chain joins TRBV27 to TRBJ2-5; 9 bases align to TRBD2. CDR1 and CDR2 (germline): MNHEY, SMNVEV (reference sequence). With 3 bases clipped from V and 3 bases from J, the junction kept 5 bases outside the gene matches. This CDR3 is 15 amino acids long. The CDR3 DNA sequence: TGTGCCAGCAGTTTGGCGGGAGGGAAAAAAGAGACCCAGTACTTC. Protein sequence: CASSLAGGKKETQYF.

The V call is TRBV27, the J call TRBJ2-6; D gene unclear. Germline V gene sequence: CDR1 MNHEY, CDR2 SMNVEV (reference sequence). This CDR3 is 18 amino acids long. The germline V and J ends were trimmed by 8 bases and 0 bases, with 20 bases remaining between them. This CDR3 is CASGIVWAPNSGANVLTF. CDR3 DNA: TGTGCCAGCGGCATTGTGTGGGCCCCAAACTCTGGGGCCAACGTCCTGACTTTC.

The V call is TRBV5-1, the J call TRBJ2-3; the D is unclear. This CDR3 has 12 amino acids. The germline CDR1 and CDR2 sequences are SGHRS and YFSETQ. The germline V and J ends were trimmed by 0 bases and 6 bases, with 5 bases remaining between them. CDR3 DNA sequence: TGCGCCAGCAGCTTGGAATGGGATACGCAGTATTTT. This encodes CASSLEWDTQYF.

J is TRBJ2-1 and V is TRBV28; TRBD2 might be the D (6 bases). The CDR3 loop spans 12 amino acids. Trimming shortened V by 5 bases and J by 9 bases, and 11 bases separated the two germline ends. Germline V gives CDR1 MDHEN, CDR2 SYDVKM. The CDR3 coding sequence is TGTGCCAGCAGTCGGCGGGGTCTTGAGCAGTTCTTC. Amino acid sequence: CASSRRGLEQFF.

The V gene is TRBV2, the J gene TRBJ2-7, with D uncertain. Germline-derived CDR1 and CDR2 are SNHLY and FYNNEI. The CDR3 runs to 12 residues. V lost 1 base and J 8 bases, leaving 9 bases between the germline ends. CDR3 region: CASSEVDEKQYF. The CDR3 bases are TGTGCCAGCAGTGAAGTGGACGAAAAGCAGTACTTC.

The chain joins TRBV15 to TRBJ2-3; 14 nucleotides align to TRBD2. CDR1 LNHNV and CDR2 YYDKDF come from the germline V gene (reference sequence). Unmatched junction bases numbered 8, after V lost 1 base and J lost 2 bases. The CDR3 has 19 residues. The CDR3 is CATSRVVPGLAGATDTQYF. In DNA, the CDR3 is TGTGCCACCAGCAGAGTCGTTCCGGGACTAGCGGGAGCCACAGATACGCAGTATTTT.